This TCR beta chain was retrieved from a study of shared clonotypes between healthy human individuals. The method was immunoSEQ multiplex PCR; TCRdb's version includes in-frame clones alone and lacks a portion of them. This table holds about 1.1 million clones, 70% to 80% found once. The CDR3 consists of 20 residues. Germline lookup yields CDR1 SGHVS and CDR2 FQNEAQ. Trimming pared 1 base from V and 4 bases from J, leaving 28 bases between. The sequence was obtained from a man in his late teens or twenties in good health. Some clones in this sample may be carry-over from other donors' samples. The gene calls are TRBV7-8 and TRBJ1-1; D is possibly TRBD1 (6 bases). Source material: memory CD4+ T cells from PBMCs. Subset in this sample: CD45RA-negative fraction. The CDR3 sequence is CASSLVGRWGSPLGATEAFF. The CDR3 bases are TGTGCCAGCAGCTTAGTCGGGAGGTGGGGGTCGCCGTTGGGGGCCACTGAAGCTTTCTTT. Supplemented by reference TRBV7-8 and TRBJ1-1, the full variable domain reads GAGVSQSPRYKVAKRGQDVALRCDPISGHVSLFWYQQALGQGPEFLTYFQNEAQLDKSGLPSDRFFAERPEGSVSTLKIQRTQQEDSAVYLCASSLVGRWGSPLGATEAFFGQGTRLTVV.